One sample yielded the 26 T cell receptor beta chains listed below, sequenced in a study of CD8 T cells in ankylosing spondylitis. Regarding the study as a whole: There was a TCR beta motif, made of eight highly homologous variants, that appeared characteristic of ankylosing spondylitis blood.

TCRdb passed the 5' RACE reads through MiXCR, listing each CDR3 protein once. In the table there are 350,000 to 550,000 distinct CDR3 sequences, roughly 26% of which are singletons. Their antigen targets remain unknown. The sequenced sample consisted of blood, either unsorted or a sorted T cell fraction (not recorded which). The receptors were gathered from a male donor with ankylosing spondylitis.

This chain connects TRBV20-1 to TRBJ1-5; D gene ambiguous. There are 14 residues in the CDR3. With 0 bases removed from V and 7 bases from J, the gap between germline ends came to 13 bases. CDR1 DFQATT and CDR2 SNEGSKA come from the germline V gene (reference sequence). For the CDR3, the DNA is TGCAGTGCTAGAGATCTCGGCCTCACGCAGCCCCAGCATTTT. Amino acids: CSARDLGLTQPQHF.

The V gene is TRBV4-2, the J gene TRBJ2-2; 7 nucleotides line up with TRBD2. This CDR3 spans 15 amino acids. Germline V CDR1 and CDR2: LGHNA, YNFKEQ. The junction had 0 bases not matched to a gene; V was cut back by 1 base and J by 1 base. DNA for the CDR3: TGTGCCAGCAGCCAAGGGGAGGGGAACACCGGGGAGCTGTTTTTT. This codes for CASSQGEGNTGELFF.

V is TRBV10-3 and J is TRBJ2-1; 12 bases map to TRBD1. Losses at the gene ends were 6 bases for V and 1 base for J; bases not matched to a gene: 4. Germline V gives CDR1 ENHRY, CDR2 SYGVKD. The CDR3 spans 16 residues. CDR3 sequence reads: CAIREGQGASYNEQFF. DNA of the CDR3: TGTGCCATCAGGGAGGGACAGGGGGCGTCCTACAATGAGCAGTTCTTC.

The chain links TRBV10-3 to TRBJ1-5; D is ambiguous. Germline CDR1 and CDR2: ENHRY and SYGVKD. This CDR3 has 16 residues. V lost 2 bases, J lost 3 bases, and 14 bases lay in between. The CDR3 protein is CAISEARASNNQPQHF. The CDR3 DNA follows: TGTGCCATCAGTGAGGCTAGGGCCTCAAACAATCAGCCCCAGCATTTT.

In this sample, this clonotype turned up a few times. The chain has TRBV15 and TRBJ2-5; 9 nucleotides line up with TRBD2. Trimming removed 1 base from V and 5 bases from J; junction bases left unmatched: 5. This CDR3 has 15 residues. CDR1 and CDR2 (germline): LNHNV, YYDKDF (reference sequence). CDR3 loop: CATSRVLAGVETQYF. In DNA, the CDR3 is TGTGCCACCAGCAGAGTTTTAGCGGGAGTTGAGACCCAGTACTTC.

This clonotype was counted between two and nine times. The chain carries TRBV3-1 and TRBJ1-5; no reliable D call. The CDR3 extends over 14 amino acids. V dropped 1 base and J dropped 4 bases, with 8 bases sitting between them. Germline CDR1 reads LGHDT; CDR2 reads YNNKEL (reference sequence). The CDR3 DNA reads TGTGCCAGCAGCCAAGGGGGAGAGAATCAGCCCCAGCATTTT. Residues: CASSQGGENQPQHF.

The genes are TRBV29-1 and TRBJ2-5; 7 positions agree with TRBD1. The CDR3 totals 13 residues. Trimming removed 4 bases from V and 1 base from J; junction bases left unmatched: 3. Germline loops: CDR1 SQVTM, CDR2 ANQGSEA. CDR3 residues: CSVAQGSQETQYF. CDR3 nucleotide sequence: TGCAGCGTTGCACAGGGGTCCCAAGAGACCCAGTACTTC.

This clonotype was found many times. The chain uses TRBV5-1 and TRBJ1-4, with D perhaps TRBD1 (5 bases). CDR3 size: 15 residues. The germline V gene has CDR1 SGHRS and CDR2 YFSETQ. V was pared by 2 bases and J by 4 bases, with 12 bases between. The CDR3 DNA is TGCGCCAGCAGCTTCAACGGGGCCGATAATGAAAAACTGTTTTTT. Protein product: CASSFNGADNEKLFF.

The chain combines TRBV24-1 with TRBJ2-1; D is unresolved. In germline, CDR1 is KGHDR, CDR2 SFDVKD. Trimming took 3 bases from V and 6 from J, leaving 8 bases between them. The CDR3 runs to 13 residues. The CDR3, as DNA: TGTGCCACCAGTGATAGTCCATCCAATGAGCAGTTCTTC. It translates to CATSDSPSNEQFF.

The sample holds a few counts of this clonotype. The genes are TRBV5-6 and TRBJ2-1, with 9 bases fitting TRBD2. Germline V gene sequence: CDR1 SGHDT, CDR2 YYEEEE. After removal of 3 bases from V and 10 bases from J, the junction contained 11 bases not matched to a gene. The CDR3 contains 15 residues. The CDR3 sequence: CASSSDPRLAGEQFF. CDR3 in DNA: TGTGCCAGCAGCTCTGATCCTCGGCTAGCGGGGGAGCAGTTCTTC.

Here the CDR3 DNA reads TGTGCCAGCAGCTGGCAGGGCAGGTACCAAGAGACCCAGTACTTC. Translated: CASSWQGRYQETQYF. The chain joins TRBV5-6 to TRBJ2-5, with D possibly TRBD1 on 5 matching bases. Trimming left V 3 bases short and J 0 bases short, with 12 bases between. The CDR3 totals 15 residues. Germline loops: CDR1 SGHDT, CDR2 YYEEEE.

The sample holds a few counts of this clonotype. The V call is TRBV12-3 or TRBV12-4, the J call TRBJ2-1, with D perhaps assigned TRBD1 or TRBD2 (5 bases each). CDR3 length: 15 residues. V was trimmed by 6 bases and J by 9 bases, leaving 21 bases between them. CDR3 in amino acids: CASSSTRGPDGEQFF. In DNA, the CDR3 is TGTGCCAGCAGCTCCACACGGGGCCCGGATGGTGAGCAGTTCTTC.

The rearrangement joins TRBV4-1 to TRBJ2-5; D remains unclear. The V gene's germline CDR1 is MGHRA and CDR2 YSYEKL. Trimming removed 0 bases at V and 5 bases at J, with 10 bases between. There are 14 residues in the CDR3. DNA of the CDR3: TGCGCCAGCAGCCAAGAGATCTCGAGGGAGACCCAGTACTTC. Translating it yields CASSQEISRETQYF.

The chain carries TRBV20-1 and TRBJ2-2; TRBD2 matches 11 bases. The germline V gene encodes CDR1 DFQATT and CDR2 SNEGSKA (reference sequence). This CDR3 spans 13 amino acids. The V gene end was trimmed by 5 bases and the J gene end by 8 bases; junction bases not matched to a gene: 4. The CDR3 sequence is CSAETSGIGELFF. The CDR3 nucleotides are TGCAGTGCTGAGACTAGCGGGATTGGGGAGCTGTTTTTT.

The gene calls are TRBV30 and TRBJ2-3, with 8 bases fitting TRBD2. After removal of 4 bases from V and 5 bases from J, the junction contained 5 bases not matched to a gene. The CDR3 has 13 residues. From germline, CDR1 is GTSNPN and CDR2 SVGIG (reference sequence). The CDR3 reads CAWTAGGRDTQYF. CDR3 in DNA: TGTGCCTGGACCGCGGGAGGCCGAGATACGCAGTATTTT.

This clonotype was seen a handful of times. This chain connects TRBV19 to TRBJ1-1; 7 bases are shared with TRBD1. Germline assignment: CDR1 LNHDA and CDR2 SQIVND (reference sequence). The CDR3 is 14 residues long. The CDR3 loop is CVTPSGQQSTEAFF. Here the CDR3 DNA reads TGTGTCACACCCTCGGGACAGCAGTCCACTGAAGCTTTCTTT. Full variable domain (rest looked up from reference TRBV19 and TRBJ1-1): DGGITQSPKYLFRKEGQNVTLSCEQNLNHDAMYWYRQDPGQGLRLIYYSQIVNDFQKGDIAEGYSVSREKKESFPLTVTSAQKNPTAFYLCVTPSGQQSTEAFFGQGTRLTVV.

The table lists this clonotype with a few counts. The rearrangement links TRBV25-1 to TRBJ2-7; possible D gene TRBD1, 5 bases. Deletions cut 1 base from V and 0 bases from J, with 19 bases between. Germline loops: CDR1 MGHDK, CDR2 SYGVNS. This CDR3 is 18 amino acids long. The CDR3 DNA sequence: TGTGCCAGCAGTGAATCCCTTTCTGGCAGACAGCGCTCCTACGAGCAGTACGTC. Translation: CASSESLSGRQRSYEQYV.

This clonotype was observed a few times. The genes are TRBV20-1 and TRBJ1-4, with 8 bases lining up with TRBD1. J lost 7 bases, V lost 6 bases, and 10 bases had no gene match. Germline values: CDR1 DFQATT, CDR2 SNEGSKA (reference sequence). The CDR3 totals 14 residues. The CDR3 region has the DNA TGCAGTGCAGGGGACAGGCTTGGAGGTGAAAAACTGTTTTTT. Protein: CSAGDRLGGEKLFF.

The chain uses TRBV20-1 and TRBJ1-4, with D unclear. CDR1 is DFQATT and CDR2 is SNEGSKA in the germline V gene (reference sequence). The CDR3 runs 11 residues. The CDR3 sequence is CAYLGSEKLFF. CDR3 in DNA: TGCGCATACCTAGGGAGTGAAAAACTGTTTTTT.

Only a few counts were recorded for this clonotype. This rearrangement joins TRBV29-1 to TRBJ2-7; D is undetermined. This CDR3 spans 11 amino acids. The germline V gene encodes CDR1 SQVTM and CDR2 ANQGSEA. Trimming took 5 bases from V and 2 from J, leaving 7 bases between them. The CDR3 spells CSVKGTYEQYF. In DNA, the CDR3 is TGCAGCGTTAAGGGAACCTACGAGCAGTACTTC.

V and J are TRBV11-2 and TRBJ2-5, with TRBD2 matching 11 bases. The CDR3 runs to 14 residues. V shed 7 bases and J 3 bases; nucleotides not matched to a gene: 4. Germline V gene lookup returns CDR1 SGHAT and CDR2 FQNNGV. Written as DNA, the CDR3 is TGTGCCAGCAACTCGGGACTAGCGGAAGAGACCCAGTACTTC. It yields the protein CASNSGLAEETQYF.

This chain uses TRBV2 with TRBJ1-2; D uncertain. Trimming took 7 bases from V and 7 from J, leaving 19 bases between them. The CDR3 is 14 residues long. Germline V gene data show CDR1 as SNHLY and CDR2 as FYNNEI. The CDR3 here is CASTATVALGGYTF. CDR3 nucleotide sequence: TGTGCCAGCACGGCAACAGTTGCCCTCGGTGGCTACACCTTC. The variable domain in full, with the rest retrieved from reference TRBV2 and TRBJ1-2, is EPEVTQTPSHQVTQMGQEVILRCVPISNHLYFYWYRQILGQKVEFLVSFYNNEISEKSEIFDDQFSVERPDGSNFTLKIRSTKLEDSAMYFCASTATVALGGYTFGSGTRLTVV.

CDR3: CASSLARGREKLFF. The CDR3, as DNA: TGTGCCAGCAGTTTAGCCAGGGGGCGTGAAAAACTGTTTTTT. V and J are TRBV12-3 or TRBV12-4 and TRBJ1-4, with 8 bases matching TRBD1. J was trimmed by 7 bases and V by 0 bases; bases with no gene match: 1. CDR3 length: 14 residues.

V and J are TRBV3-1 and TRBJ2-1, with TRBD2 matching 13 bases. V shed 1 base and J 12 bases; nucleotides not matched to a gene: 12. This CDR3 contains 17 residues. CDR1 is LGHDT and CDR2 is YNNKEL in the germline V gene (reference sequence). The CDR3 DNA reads TGTGCCAGCAGCCAAGGACTAGCGGGAGGCGCCCCGAAGAGGCAGTTCTTC. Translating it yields CASSQGLAGGAPKRQFF.

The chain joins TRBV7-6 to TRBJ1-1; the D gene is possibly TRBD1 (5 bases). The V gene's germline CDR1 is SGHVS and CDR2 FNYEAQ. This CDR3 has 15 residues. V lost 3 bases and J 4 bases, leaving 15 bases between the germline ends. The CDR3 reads CASSFQAGQGTEAFF. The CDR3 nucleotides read TGTGCCAGCAGCTTCCAGGCAGGGCAGGGCACTGAAGCTTTCTTT. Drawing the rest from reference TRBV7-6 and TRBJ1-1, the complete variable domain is GAGVSQSPRYKVTKRGQDVALRCDPISGHVSLYWYRQALGQGPEFLTYFNYEAQQDKSGLPNDRFSAERPEGSISTLTIQRTEQRDSAMYRCASSFQAGQGTEAFFGQGTRLTVV.

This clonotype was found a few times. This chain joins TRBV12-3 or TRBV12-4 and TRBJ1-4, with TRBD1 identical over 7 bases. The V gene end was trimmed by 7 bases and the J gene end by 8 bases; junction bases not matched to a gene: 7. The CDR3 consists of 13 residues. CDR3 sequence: CASTRQGREKLFF. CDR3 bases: TGTGCCAGCACCCGACAGGGAAGGGAAAAACTGTTTTTT.